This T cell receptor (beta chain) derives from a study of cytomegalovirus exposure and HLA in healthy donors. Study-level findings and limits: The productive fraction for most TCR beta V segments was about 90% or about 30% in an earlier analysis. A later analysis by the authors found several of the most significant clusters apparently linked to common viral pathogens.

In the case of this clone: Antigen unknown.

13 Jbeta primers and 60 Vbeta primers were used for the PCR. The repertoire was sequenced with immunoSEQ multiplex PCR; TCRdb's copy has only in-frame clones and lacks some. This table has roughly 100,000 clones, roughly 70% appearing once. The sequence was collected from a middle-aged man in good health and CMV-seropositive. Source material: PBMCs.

The CDR3 is CASSWGEETQYF. The CDR3 bases are TGTGCCAGCAGCTGGGGGGAGGAGACCCAGTACTTC. V is TRBV5-6 and J is TRBJ2-5; possibly TRBD2 for D (6 bases). The CDR3 runs to 12 residues. In germline, CDR1 is SGHDT, CDR2 YYEEEE. The germline V and J ends were trimmed by 3 bases and 5 bases, with 8 bases remaining between them.